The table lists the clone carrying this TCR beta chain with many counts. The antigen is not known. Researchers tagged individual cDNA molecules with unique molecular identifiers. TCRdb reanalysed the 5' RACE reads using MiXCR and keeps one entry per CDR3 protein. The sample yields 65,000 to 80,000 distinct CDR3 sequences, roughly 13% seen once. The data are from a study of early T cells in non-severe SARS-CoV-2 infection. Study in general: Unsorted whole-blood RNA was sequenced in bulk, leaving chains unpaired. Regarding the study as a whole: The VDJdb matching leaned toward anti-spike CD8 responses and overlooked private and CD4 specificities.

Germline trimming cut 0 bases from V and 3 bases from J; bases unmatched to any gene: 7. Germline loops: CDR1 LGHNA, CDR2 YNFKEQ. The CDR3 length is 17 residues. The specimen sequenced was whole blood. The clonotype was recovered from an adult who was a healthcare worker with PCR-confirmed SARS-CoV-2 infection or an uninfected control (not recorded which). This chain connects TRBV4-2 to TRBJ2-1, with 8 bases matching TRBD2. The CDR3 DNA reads TGTGCCAGCAGCCAAGACCTACCAGCGGGGGACTACAATGAGCAGTTCTTC. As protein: CASSQDLPAGDYNEQFF.